Listed here are 27 T cell receptor beta chains from one sample, sequenced in a study of T cells in Graves' hyperthyroidism and ophthalmopathy. Authors of the study amplified TCR beta CDR3 regions from RNA transcripts. In the first-round RT-PCR of the TCR CDR3, the HTBI primer set was used. Each CDR3 protein gets one entry after TCRdb re-called the multiplex PCR reads with MiXCR. Among 550,000 to 700,000 distinct CDR3 sequences, 46% were seen once, and the ten largest hold roughly 20%. Material: peripheral blood or thyroid tissue (not recorded which). The source of these receptors is an adult woman with Graves' disease, either hyperthyroidism or ophthalmopathy (not recorded which).

In its sample, this clonotype was seen many times. V gene TRBV11-2 combines with J gene TRBJ2-5; D remains unclear. Trimming removed 4 bases at V and 2 bases at J, with 17 bases between. The CDR3 loop spans 16 amino acids. CDR1 SGHAT and CDR2 FQNNGV come from the germline V gene. The CDR3 loop is CASSSGPQRSQETQYF. The DNA for the CDR3 is TGTGCCAGCAGCTCCGGGCCTCAGCGCTCTCAAGAGACCCAGTACTTC.

About this clonotype itself: Mismatch with germline at one junction end may stem from a read error. V usage is TRBV15 and J usage is TRBJ2-6, with 9 bases that match TRBD1. CDR1 is LNHNV, CDR2 YYDKDF, per germline (reference sequence). There are 21 residues in the CDR3. The CDR3 here is CATSPAEAQGAVSSGANALTF. In nucleotides, the CDR3 is TGTGCCACCAGCCCAGCGGAGGCACAGGGGGCGGTGAGCTCTGGGGCCAACGCCCTGACTTTC. Full variable domain (rest looked up from reference TRBV15 and TRBJ2-6): DAMVIQNPRYQVTQFGKPVTLSCSQTLNHNVMYWYQQKSSQAPKLLFHYYDKDFNNEADTPDNFQSRRPNTSFCFLDIRSPGLGDTAMYLCATSPAEAQGAVSSGANALTFGAGSRLTVL.

This clonotype showed up just a few times. One end of the junction does not line up with germline, which may come from a read error. This chain uses TRBV12-3 or TRBV12-4 with TRBJ1-1; D ambiguous. The CDR3 is 13 residues long. CDR3 loop: CAGSLTPNTEAFF. The CDR3 bases are TGTGCCGGCAGTTTAACACCGAACACTGAAGCTTTCTTT.

The chain is built from TRBV20-1 and TRBJ2-3; TRBD2 agrees at 7 bases. From germline, CDR1 is DFQATT and CDR2 SNEGSKA (reference sequence). Germline trimming cut 6 bases from V and 2 bases from J; bases unmatched to any gene: 11. This CDR3 has 15 residues. The CDR3 spells CSAAQSSGLTDTQYF. As DNA, the CDR3 is TGCAGTGCGGCGCAGTCTAGCGGACTCACAGATACGCAGTATTTT.

The chain joins TRBV9 to TRBJ2-7, with a tentative D call TRBD1 (7 bases). Germline V lookup: CDR1 SGDLS, CDR2 YYNGEE. There are 15 residues in the CDR3. V was trimmed by 2 bases and J by 2 bases, leaving 14 bases between them. The DNA of the CDR3 is TGTGCCAGCAGCGTTGGAGGGGGCGCAACCTACGAGCAGTACTTC. Residues: CASSVGGGATYEQYF.

The CDR3 region is CAWRAVKLFGEQYF. CDR3 nucleotides: TGTGCCTGGAGGGCCGTGAAACTGTTCGGGGAGCAGTACTTC. The chain joins TRBV30 to TRBJ2-7, with no clear D. Trimming removed 3 bases from V and 7 bases from J, with 19 bases in between. The CDR3 consists of 14 residues. CDR1 GTSNPN and CDR2 SVGIG come from the germline V gene (reference sequence).

This clonotype was observed at least ten times. In nucleotides, the CDR3 is TGCGCCAGCAGCTTTGAATCCCCGGAGGTGAATTGGCAGTACTTC. It codes for CASSFESPEVNWQYF. The J gene is TRBJ2-7, the V gene TRBV5-1; perhaps TRBD2 as D (5 bases). Trimming took off 2 bases at V and 9 bases at J, with 21 bases between the two ends. Germline loops: CDR1 SGHRS, CDR2 YFSETQ. This CDR3 has 15 residues.

This clonotype was seen many times. The rearrangement links TRBV2 to TRBJ1-5; the match to TRBD1 covers 7 bases. The CDR3 is 15 residues long. Germline assignment: CDR1 SNHLY and CDR2 FYNNEI. J was trimmed by 1 base and V by 7 bases; bases with no gene match: 7. CDR3 sequence (DNA): TGTGCCAGCACCCTGACAGGGTCAAGCAATCAGCCCCAGCATTTT. Translated, it gives CASTLTGSSNQPQHF.

This clonotype was observed many times. The J gene is TRBJ1-2, the V gene TRBV20-1, with no clear D. Trimming pared 6 bases from V and 5 bases from J, leaving 7 bases between. CDR1 is DFQATT, CDR2 SNEGSKA, per germline (reference sequence). The CDR3 is 10 residues long. The DNA for the CDR3 is TGCAGTGCCACGACGTATGGCTACACCTTC. This codes for CSATTYGYTF.

The chain employs TRBV30 and TRBJ2-2, with D unclear. Trimming left V 0 bases short and J 7 bases short, with 9 bases between. The CDR3 length is 13 residues. CDR1 GTSNPN and CDR2 SVGIG come from the germline V gene (reference sequence). The DNA for the CDR3 is TGTGCCTGGAGTGTACTTAGCCGCGGGGAGCTGTTTTTT. Protein product: CAWSVLSRGELFF.

The chain joins TRBV2 to TRBJ2-5; 13 nucleotides line up with TRBD2. Trimming removed 1 base from V and 5 bases from J; junction bases left unmatched: 4. The CDR3 length is 16 residues. Per the germline V gene, CDR1 is SNHLY and CDR2 is FYNNEI. The CDR3 is CASSEGGTSGMETQYF. Written as DNA, the CDR3 is TGTGCCAGCAGTGAAGGGGGGACTAGCGGGATGGAGACCCAGTACTTC.

On this clonotype itself: The junction does not match germline at one end; this may be a read error. This rearrangement joins TRBV5-1 to TRBJ1-1; D call uncertain. Germline assignment: CDR1 SGHRS and CDR2 YFSETQ. CDR3 length: 14 residues. CDR3 bases: TGCGCCAGCAGCCCCTTAGCGGGGAACACTGGAGCTTTCTTT. As protein: CASSPLAGNTGAFF.

This clonotype was counted ten times or more. The chain couples TRBV5-1 to TRBJ1-1, with 8 bases lining up with TRBD1. CDR3 length: 17 residues. The germline CDR1 and CDR2 sequences are SGHRS and YFSETQ. With 4 bases clipped from V and 1 base from J, the junction kept 12 bases outside the gene matches. For the CDR3, the DNA is TGCGCCAGCAGCAGGACAGGGCAAACAACCCCGAACACTGAAGCTTTCTTT. This gives the protein CASSRTGQTTPNTEAFF. Filled out from reference TRBV5-1 and TRBJ1-1, the complete variable domain reads KAGVTQTPRYLIKTRGQQVTLSCSPISGHRSVSWYQQTPGQGLQFLFEYFSETQRNKGNFPGRFSGRQFSNSRSEMNVSTLELGDSALYLCASSRTGQTTPNTEAFFGQGTRLTVV.

This clonotype occurred a few times. DNA of the CDR3: TGTGCCAGCTCACCTATGCAAAGAGGACAGGGAAATTCACCCCTCCACTTT. As protein: CASSPMQRGQGNSPLHF. The chain combines TRBV10-3 with TRBJ1-6; TRBD1 agrees at 8 bases. Germline-derived CDR1 and CDR2 are ENHRY and SYGVKD. The CDR3 length is 17 residues. V dropped 10 bases and J dropped 7; count of bases not matched to a gene: 18.

The chain has TRBV7-8 and TRBJ2-7, with TRBD2 identical over 7 bases. The CDR3 sequence is 15 residues long. Trimming removed 2 bases from V and 7 bases from J; junction bases left unmatched: 11. The germline CDR1 and CDR2 sequences are SGHVS and FQNEAQ. Here the CDR3 reads CASSLFQREGGEQYF. The CDR3 DNA is TGTGCCAGCAGCTTATTCCAGCGGGAAGGTGGGGAGCAGTACTTC.

This clonotype has only a few counts. This rearrangement joins TRBV5-1 to TRBJ1-3; D is perhaps TRBD1 (5 bases). The germline V gene has CDR1 SGHRS and CDR2 YFSETQ. Trimming left V 0 bases short and J 0 bases short, with 13 bases between. The CDR3 covers 17 residues. This CDR3 reads CASSLAPTASSGNTIYF. DNA of the CDR3: TGCGCCAGCAGCTTGGCCCCGACAGCCAGCTCTGGAAACACCATATATTTT.

Remarks on this clonotype: A much larger clone is a single base away; this may be a read error. CDR3 DNA: TGTGCCAGCAGCCATAGACAGAATAACTATGGCTACACCTTC. Translated, it gives CASSHRQNNYGYTF. The chain uses TRBV3-1 and TRBJ1-2; tentatively, D is TRBD1 (5 bases). CDR1 and CDR2 from the germline V gene are LGHDT and YNNKEL (reference sequence). Trimming shortened V by 3 bases and J by 1 base, and 9 bases separated the two germline ends. The CDR3 covers 14 residues.

The CDR3 coding sequence is TGTGCCAGCAGTTTAAAGGGGTACTCACCCCTCCACTTT. Its translation is CASSLKGYSPLHF. The rearrangement uses TRBV28 and TRBJ1-6; possible D gene TRBD1, 5 bases. CDR3 size: 13 residues. Germline CDR1 MDHEN, CDR2 SYDVKM. The V end lost 2 bases, the J end lost 10 bases, and 9 bases lay between the germline ends.

The chain is built from TRBV28 and TRBJ2-7; 11 bases line up with TRBD1. The V and J ends lost 7 bases and 5 bases, in that order; junction bases with no gene match: 10. Per germline, CDR1 MDHEN and CDR2 SYDVKM. This CDR3 has 15 amino acids. CDR3 coding DNA: TGTGCCAGCATCAACGGACAGGGGGCCACCCACGAGCAGTACTTC. It codes for CASINGQGATHEQYF. The entire variable domain, with the rest obtained from reference TRBV28 and TRBJ2-7, is as follows: DVKVTQSSRYLVKRTGEKVFLECVQDMDHENMFWYRQDPGLGLRLIYFSYDVKMKEKGDIPEGYSVSREKKERFSLILESASTNQTSMYLCASINGQGATHEQYFGPGTRLTVT.

This clonotype has just a few counts. The V and J genes are TRBV4-1 and TRBJ1-2; TRBD1 might be the D (5 bases). The CDR3 contains 17 residues. The V and J ends lost 0 bases and 3 bases respectively, with 17 bases between them. Germline CDR1 and CDR2: MGHRA and YSYEKL. The CDR3 bases are TGCGCCAGCAGCCAAGATTTTAGGCAGGGCCCTGACTATGGCTACACCTTC. Translation gives CASSQDFRQGPDYGYTF.

This clonotype was recorded at least ten times. The rearrangement uses TRBV19 and TRBJ1-6; the D is unclear. V was cut by 6 bases and J by 10 bases, with 16 bases left in between. CDR3 length: 14 amino acids. CDR1 LNHDA and CDR2 SQIVND come from the germline V gene (reference sequence). The CDR3 region is CASRDGAPRSPLHF. DNA of the CDR3: TGTGCCAGTAGGGATGGAGCACCGAGGTCACCCCTCCACTTT.

This clonotype was observed many times. The chain employs TRBV11-2 and TRBJ1-3, with TRBD1 as a possible D gene (6 bases). The CDR3 covers 15 residues. Trimming removed 4 bases at V and 2 bases at J, with 12 bases between. Germline loops: CDR1 SGHAT, CDR2 FQNNGV. The DNA of the CDR3 is TGTGCCAGCAGCTCTAGGTCAGGGGCTGGAAACACCATATATTTT. Its protein product is CASSSRSGAGNTIYF. Together with reference TRBV11-2 and TRBJ1-3, the CDR3 gives the full variable domain: EAGVAQSPRYKIIEKRQSVAFWCNPISGHATLYWYQQILGQGPKLLIQFQNNGVVDDSQLPKDRFSAERLKGVDSTLKIQPAKLEDSAVYLCASSSRSGAGNTIYFGEGSWLTVV.

The chain has TRBV29-1 and TRBJ1-1; 9 bases line up with TRBD1. CDR1 and CDR2 (germline): SQVTM, ANQGSEA. The J segment lost 6 bases and the V segment lost 8 bases, leaving 7 bases of the junction unmatched. CDR3 length equals 12 residues. The CDR3 here is CSLTGGTPEAFF. The CDR3 DNA follows: TGCAGCTTGACAGGGGGGACTCCTGAAGCTTTCTTT.

This clonotype was recorded only once. V is TRBV7-9 and J is TRBJ2-7; TRBD1 agrees at 8 bases. This CDR3 region has 13 residues. V was clipped by 6 bases and J by 11 bases; unmatched bases: 12. Germline CDR1 reads SEHNR; CDR2 reads FQNEAQ (reference sequence). This CDR3 reads CASRMTQGAPEYF. The CDR3 nucleotides read TGTGCCAGCAGAATGACTCAGGGGGCTCCTGAGTACTTC.

J is TRBJ1-1 and V is TRBV30; TRBD1 is a possible D gene (6 bases). The CDR3 is 13 amino acids. From germline, CDR1 is GTSNPN and CDR2 SVGIG (reference sequence). Trimming cost V 2 bases and J 7 bases, with 14 bases left between them. CDR3: CAWSFQGQGEAFF. The CDR3 DNA reads as TGTGCCTGGAGTTTCCAGGGGCAAGGTGAAGCTTTCTTT.

In the case of this clonotype: Sequence at one end of the junction differs from germline and may be a read error. V usage is TRBV5-1 and J usage is TRBJ2-2, with 16 bases aligning to TRBD2. Germline values: CDR1 SGHRS, CDR2 YFSETQ. The CDR3 sequence is 16 residues long. CDR3 sequence reads: CASSTGTSGRDNEQFF. CDR3 DNA: TGCGCCAGCAGCACCGGGACTAGCGGGAGGGACAATGAGCAGTTTTTT.

V usage is TRBV2 and J usage is TRBJ1-2; 9 bases line up with TRBD1. This CDR3 has 12 amino acids. After removal of 8 bases from V and 12 bases from J, the junction contained 10 bases not matched to a gene. Germline V gives CDR1 SNHLY, CDR2 FYNNEI. The CDR3 sequence is CASGGDRDLNTF. CDR3 bases: TGTGCCAGCGGGGGGGACAGGGATCTAAACACCTTC.